This TCR beta chain was recovered during a study of blood T cell repertoires in COVID-19. Study background: Whether acute or convalescent, the COVID-19 samples came from the United States, Italy and Spain. Sample material is recorded as cDNA or gDNA derived from T cells, B-cell-depleted T cells, or PBMCs.

Method: immunoSEQ multiplex PCR; TCRdb's copy keeps in-frame clones and lacks some. The profile covers roughly 130,000 clones, with 84% appearing a single time and around 12% taken by the ten largest. The CDR3 has 15 residues. Between the trimmed V and J ends, which lost 5 bases and 5 bases, there was a span of 18 bases. Per the germline V gene, CDR1 is SGHTA and CDR2 is FQGTGA. The sample consisted of peripheral blood. This clonotype originated in a woman in her 30s who had recovered from COVID-19. The V gene is TRBV7-3, the J gene TRBJ2-5; a possible D gene is TRBD1 (6 bases). The CDR3 loop reads CASSHGTTLGETQYF. The CDR3 DNA reads TGTGCCAGCAGCCACGGGACAACCCTAGGGGAGACCCAGTACTTC.